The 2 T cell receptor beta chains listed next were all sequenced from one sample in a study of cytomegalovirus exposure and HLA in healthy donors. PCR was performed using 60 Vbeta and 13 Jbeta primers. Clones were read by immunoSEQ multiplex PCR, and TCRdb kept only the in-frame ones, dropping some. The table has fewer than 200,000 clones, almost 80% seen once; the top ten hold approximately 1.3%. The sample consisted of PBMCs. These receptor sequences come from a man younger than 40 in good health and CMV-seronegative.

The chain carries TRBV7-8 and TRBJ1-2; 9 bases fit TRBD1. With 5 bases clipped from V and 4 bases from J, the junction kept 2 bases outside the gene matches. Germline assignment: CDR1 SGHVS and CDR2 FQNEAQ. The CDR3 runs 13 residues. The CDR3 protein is CASSPDRGYGYTF. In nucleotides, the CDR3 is TGTGCCAGCAGCCCGGACAGGGGCTATGGCTACACCTTC.

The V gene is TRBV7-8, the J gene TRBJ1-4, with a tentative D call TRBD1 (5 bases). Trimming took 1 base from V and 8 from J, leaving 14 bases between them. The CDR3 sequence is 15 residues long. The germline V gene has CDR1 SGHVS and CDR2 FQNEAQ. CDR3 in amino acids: CASSLGRQGGEKLFF. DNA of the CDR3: TGTGCCAGCAGCTTAGGTCGGCAGGGAGGGGAAAAACTGTTTTTT.